The 22 T cell receptor beta chains below come from one sample, sequenced in a study of beta chain features in type 1 diabetes. Investigators reverse transcribed all isolated RNA, so they sequenced expressed TCRB transcripts. TCRdb's table, derived via immunoSEQ multiplex PCR, lists solely in-frame clones and lacks some. Found here are roughly 500,000 clones, approximately 28% of them singletons; the top ten hold around 0.065%. Input material: naive CD4+ T cells from blood. The source is a young man in good health.

The chain uses TRBV30 and TRBJ2-7, with TRBD1 matching over 9 bases. This CDR3 is built from 14 residues. CDR1 is GTSNPN and CDR2 is SVGIG in the germline V gene (reference sequence). J gave up 3 bases and V 4 bases, and 7 bases lay outside the gene matches. The CDR3 loop reads CAWTLDRGYYEQYF. The CDR3 DNA is TGTGCCTGGACCCTAGACAGGGGGTACTACGAGCAGTACTTC.

The sample holds a few counts of this clone. The chain has TRBV30 and TRBJ1-1, with D uncertain. The CDR3 has 12 amino acids. CDR1 and CDR2 from the germline V gene are GTSNPN and SVGIG (reference sequence). Between the trimmed V and J ends, which lost 2 bases and 11 bases, there was a span of 15 bases. Here the CDR3 DNA reads TGTGCCTGGAGTAGCCGGATATCGGCGGCTTTCTTT. This codes for CAWSSRISAAFF.

This clone was seen only a few times. The V and J genes are TRBV18 and TRBJ2-2; D call uncertain. The V end lost 3 bases, the J end lost 1 base, and 9 bases lay between the germline ends. Germline V gene lookup returns CDR1 KGHSH and CDR2 LQKENI. This CDR3 is built from 15 residues. This CDR3 reads CASSPRVLNTGELFF. CDR3 DNA: TGTGCCAGCTCACCCCGGGTCCTGAACACCGGGGAGCTGTTTTTT.

This clone is a singleton in its sample. The V and J genes are TRBV10-3 and TRBJ2-2, with TRBD1 identical over 7 bases. J gave up 3 bases and V 11 bases, and 9 bases lay outside the gene matches. Germline V gene lookup returns CDR1 ENHRY and CDR2 SYGVKD. This CDR3 contains 14 residues. CDR3 nucleotide sequence: TGTGCCTCACAGGGGCTGGTGGACACCGGGGAGCTGTTTTTT. Translated, it gives CASQGLVDTGELFF.

There are a few counts of this clone. The chain uses TRBV30 and TRBJ1-2; D is unclear. Germline CDR1 reads GTSNPN; CDR2 reads SVGIG (reference sequence). Trimming removed 1 base at V and 5 bases at J, with 11 bases between. This CDR3 spans 13 amino acids. CDR3 loop: CAWSGDGGYGYTF. DNA for the CDR3: TGTGCCTGGAGTGGAGACGGCGGGTATGGCTACACCTTC.

The rearrangement joins TRBV7-2 to TRBJ2-6; D gene unclear. V gave up 4 bases and J gave up 0 bases, with 16 bases separating them. Germline CDR1 reads SGHTA; CDR2 reads FQGNSA. The CDR3 is 18 residues long. The CDR3 is CASSSGIGLVSGANVLTF. The CDR3, as DNA: TGTGCCAGCAGCTCCGGAATAGGGTTGGTCTCTGGGGCCAACGTCCTGACTTTC.

The rearrangement links TRBV28 to TRBJ1-5, with D possibly being TRBD1 (5 bases). Germline V CDR1 and CDR2: MDHEN, SYDVKM. The V gene lost 6 bases and the J gene lost 7 bases, with 22 bases spanning the gap. The CDR3 has 16 residues. CDR3 amino acids: CASSPPLGVIRQPQHF. The CDR3 coding sequence is TGTGCCAGCAGCCCCCCCTTGGGGGTCATTAGGCAGCCCCAGCATTTT.

This chain uses TRBV29-1 with TRBJ2-3, with D possibly TRBD1 on 6 matching bases. CDR1 is SQVTM, CDR2 ANQGSEA, per germline. The CDR3 is 13 amino acids. CDR3 coding DNA: TGCATCGCCGGACAGCCGCGGACAGATACGCAGTATTTT. Translation gives CIAGQPRTDTQYF.

V gene TRBV9 combines with J gene TRBJ2-7; TRBD1 matches 8 bases. Unmatched junction bases numbered 4, after V lost 8 bases and J lost 3 bases. The CDR3 is made up of 12 amino acids. Looked up from germline, CDR1 is SGDLS and CDR2 is YYNGEE. CDR3 DNA: TGTGCCAGGGGAGGACAGGGCTACGAGCAGTACTTC. It codes for CARGGQGYEQYF.

J is TRBJ2-5 and V is TRBV6-6, with 8 bases aligning to TRBD2. The trim removed 6 bases at V and 6 bases at J, leaving 6 bases unmatched. The CDR3 covers 13 residues. Germline CDR1 is MNHNY and CDR2 is SVGAGI (reference sequence). CDR3 sequence: CASRGTSRQTQYF. For the CDR3, the DNA is TGTGCCAGCAGGGGGACTAGTCGCCAGACCCAGTACTTC.

In this sample, this clone turned up a few times. The chain couples TRBV10-3 to TRBJ2-1; 9 bases match TRBD2. Germline V gives CDR1 ENHRY, CDR2 SYGVKD. V lost 6 bases and J lost 12; bases outside the gene matches: 12. This CDR3 is built from 14 residues. The CDR3, as DNA: TGTGCCATCAGCCCGACTAGCGGAGGAGTTGGGCAGTTCTTC. This sequence encodes CAISPTSGGVGQFF.

This clone was detected a few times. The chain recombines TRBV25-1 with TRBJ2-2; tentatively, D is TRBD2 (6 bases). The germline gives CDR1 MGHDK, CDR2 SYGVNS. This CDR3 contains 14 residues. Trimming pared 7 bases from V and 4 bases from J, leaving 13 bases between. CDR3 residues: CASTPIGGTGELFF. DNA of the CDR3: TGTGCCAGCACCCCGATCGGGGGCACCGGGGAGCTGTTTTTT.

This clone was detected only a few times. The chain recombines TRBV14 with TRBJ2-3; 9 bases match TRBD2. CDR1 SGHDN and CDR2 FVKESK come from the germline V gene. The J segment lost 10 bases and the V segment lost 1 base, leaving 15 bases of the junction unmatched. This CDR3 is 17 amino acids long. CDR3 loop: CASSQGRVAGAREAQYF. DNA of the CDR3: TGTGCCAGCAGCCAAGGGCGAGTAGCGGGGGCTCGGGAGGCGCAGTATTTT. Combining the CDR3 with reference TRBV14 and TRBJ2-3 gives the whole variable domain EAGVTQFPSHSVIEKGQTVTLRCDPISGHDNLYWYRRVMGKEIKFLLHFVKESKQDESGMPNNRFLAERTGGTYSTLKVQPAELEDSGVYFCASSQGRVAGAREAQYFGPGTRLTVL.

The table lists this clone with a few counts. The chain is built from TRBV29-1 and TRBJ2-7, with TRBD2 identical over 9 bases. This CDR3 region has 15 residues. Germline lookup yields CDR1 SQVTM and CDR2 ANQGSEA. V dropped 6 bases and J dropped 7; count of bases not matched to a gene: 16. The CDR3 DNA sequence: TGCAGCGTGGCTAAGGCGGTAGCGGGAGTCAAAGAGCAGTACTTC. Translating it yields CSVAKAVAGVKEQYF.

The chain combines TRBV5-4 with TRBJ2-1, with 10 bases that match TRBD2. CDR1 SGHNT and CDR2 YYREEE come from the germline V gene (reference sequence). The V and J ends lost 4 bases and 6 bases, in that order; junction bases with no gene match: 16. The CDR3 is 18 residues long. The CDR3 DNA reads TGTGCCAGCAGCCAACTAGCGGGACCACTCACTCCACTCAATGAGCAGTTCTTC. This encodes CASSQLAGPLTPLNEQFF.

The chain carries TRBV7-3 and TRBJ2-7; TRBD2 agrees at 8 bases. There are 14 residues in the CDR3. V lost 1 base and J lost 4; bases outside the gene matches: 3. The V gene's germline CDR1 is SGHTA and CDR2 FQGTGA. CDR3 sequence reads: CASSLKGLGYEQYF. CDR3 sequence (DNA): TGTGCCAGCAGCTTAAAGGGACTAGGTTACGAGCAGTACTTC.

The chain employs TRBV7-9 and TRBJ2-7; unclear D gene. This CDR3 is built from 16 residues. Germline values: CDR1 SEHNR, CDR2 FQNEAQ (reference sequence). V was pared by 5 bases and J by 3 bases, with 20 bases between. CDR3 DNA sequence: TGTGCCAGCAGCCCCCCTTCTCTAGGGATAGTCTACGAGCAGTACTTC. Protein sequence: CASSPPSLGIVYEQYF.

This chain connects TRBV7-2 to TRBJ2-7; 13 nucleotides line up with TRBD2. CDR1 SGHTA and CDR2 FQGNSA come from the germline V gene. V lost 5 bases and J lost 9; bases outside the gene matches: 10. This CDR3 spans 15 amino acids. For the CDR3, the DNA is TGTGCCAGCAGCAAGACTAGCGGGAGGCCCCCCGGGCAGTACTTC. Its translation is CASSKTSGRPPGQYF.

This clone was seen a handful of times. The chain is built from TRBV7-2 and TRBJ2-5, with D hard to call. Trimming left V 5 bases short and J 1 base short, with 11 bases between. The CDR3 loop spans 14 amino acids. Germline lookup yields CDR1 SGHTA and CDR2 FQGNSA. As DNA, the CDR3 is TGTGCCAGCAGCCGACGACATTTCCAAGAGACCCAGTACTTC. Amino acids: CASSRRHFQETQYF. Based on the CDR3 plus reference TRBV7-2 and TRBJ2-5, the full variable domain is GAGVSQSPSNKVTEKGKDVELRCDPISGHTALYWYRQSLGQGLEFLIYFQGNSAPDKSGLPSDRFSAERTGGSVSTLTIQRTQQEDSAVYLCASSRRHFQETQYFGPGTRLLVL.

This clone occurred a few times. This chain links TRBV5-4 with TRBJ2-6; D might be TRBD1 (6 bases). The CDR3 covers 15 residues. Germline V lookup: CDR1 SGHNT, CDR2 YYREEE (reference sequence). CDR3: CVLGTQSSGANVLTF. Written as DNA, the CDR3 is TGTGTCTTGGGGACACAGTCCTCTGGGGCCAACGTCCTGACTTTC.

In its sample, this clone was seen a few times. V usage is TRBV14 and J usage is TRBJ2-1, with a weak D call TRBD2 (6 bases). The CDR3 contains 16 residues. Germline assignment: CDR1 SGHDN and CDR2 FVKESK. Trimming shortened V by 0 bases and J by 11 bases, and 20 bases separated the two germline ends. The CDR3 reads CASSQEVQARLGKQFF. CDR3 bases: TGTGCCAGCAGCCAAGAAGTCCAAGCTCGACTAGGAAAGCAGTTCTTC.

This clone has a handful of counts. The chain joins TRBV10-3 to TRBJ2-5; D is uncertain. The germline V gene encodes CDR1 ENHRY and CDR2 SYGVKD. The CDR3 covers 13 residues. Trimming stripped 7 bases from V and 0 bases from J, with 9 bases between. The CDR3 coding sequence is TGTGCCATCACCGACGGGTACCAAGAGACCCAGTACTTC. This translates into CAITDGYQETQYF.